These T cell receptor beta chains were read from a single sample in a study of blood T cell repertoires in COVID-19. Libraries were prepared by immunoSEQ multiplex PCR; TCRdb keeps only in-frame clonotypes and omits some of them. The sample gives about 160,000 clones, less than 90% of which show up once; approximately 8% is in the top ten. Sequencing was performed on PBMCs or T cells enriched from blood (not recorded which). These receptors came from a woman in her forties or fifties who had recovered from COVID-19. CDR3s include the opening cysteine and the closing phenylalanine or tryptophan. D genes are given only for firm matches. Clone size is given for some rows only: seen once, a few or many times, or a class if the clone is expanded.

V: TRBV5-6
D: -
size: -
J: TRBJ1-4
DNA: TGTGCCAGCAGCTCGGGTAATGAAAAACTGTTTTTT
CDR3: CASSSGNEKLFF

V: TRBV3-1/TRBV3-2
D: TRBD1
size: -
J: TRBJ1-1
DNA: TGTGCCAGCAGCGACACAGGGGTCACTGAAGCTTTCTTT
CDR3: CASSDTGVTEAFF

V: TRBV9
D: -
size: -
J: TRBJ2-3
DNA: TGTGCCAGCAGCGTTAGTTCAGATACGCAGTATTTT
CDR3: CASSVSSDTQYF

V: TRBV6-5
D: -
size: -
J: TRBJ2-7
DNA: TGTGCCAGCAGCCCACAGGGAAGCCACGAGCAGTACTTC
CDR3: CASSPQGSHEQYF

V: TRBV7-9
D: TRBD2
size: -
J: TRBJ2-7
DNA: TGTGCCAGCAGCTTGATCACTAGCGGGACGTACGAGCAGTACTTC
CDR3: CASSLITSGTYEQYF

V: TRBV10-3
D: -
size: -
J: TRBJ1-2
DNA: TGTGCCATCAGTGTTACGGCGGCAGACCCTAACTATGGCTACACCTTC
CDR3: CAISVTAADPNYGYTF

V: TRBV20-1
D: TRBD2
size: -
J: TRBJ2-5
DNA: TGCAGTGCTAGTGGGTTAGCGGGGCGGGGGGAGACCCAGTACTTC
CDR3: CSASGLAGRGETQYF

V: TRBV5-4
D: -
size: once
J: TRBJ2-7
DNA: TGTGCCAGCAGCTTGGGCTCTAACAGGGCGGGGGACGAGCAGTACTTC
CDR3: CASSLGSNRAGDEQYF

V: TRBV9
D: -
size: -
J: TRBJ2-5
DNA: TGTGCCAGCAGCGTACACGGGGGACAAGAGACCCAGTACTTC
CDR3: CASSVHGGQETQYF

V: TRBV7-2
D: -
size: once
J: TRBJ2-7
DNA: TGTGCCAGCAGGATCGGGGAACACGAGCAGTACTTC
CDR3: CASRIGEHEQYF

V: TRBV28
D: TRBD1
size: few
J: TRBJ1-5
DNA: TGTGCCAGCAGTACGACAGGGCCACAGCCCCAGCATTTT
CDR3: CASSTTGPQPQHF

V: TRBV7-2
D: -
size: once
J: TRBJ1-1
DNA: TGTGCCAGCAGCTTAGTACCCGGGCGGGAAATGAACACTGAAGCTTTCTTT
CDR3: CASSLVPGREMNTEAFF

V: TRBV28
D: TRBD2
size: -
J: TRBJ2-7
DNA: TGTGCCAGCAGCCGGACTAGCGGTCGGGAGCAGTACTTC
CDR3: CASSRTSGREQYF

V: TRBV7-2
D: -
size: -
J: TRBJ1-3
DNA: TGTGCCAGCAGCTTTTCGCCAGGGCATGGAAACACCATATATTTT
CDR3: CASSFSPGHGNTIYF

V: TRBV12-3/TRBV12-4
D: -
size: -
J: TRBJ2-1
DNA: TGTGCCAGCAGTTTCAGGGATGAGCAGTTCTTC
CDR3: CASSFRDEQFF

V: TRBV29-1
D: -
size: medium-sized
J: TRBJ1-5
DNA: TGCAGCGTGGCGGACGGGGTTCTGGGCAATCAGCCCCAGCATTTT
CDR3: CSVADGVLGNQPQHF

V: TRBV24-1
D: -
size: -
J: TRBJ1-1
DNA: TGTGCCACCAGTGAAACCGGGGGCACTGAAGCTTTCTTT
CDR3: CATSETGGTEAFF

V: TRBV19
D: -
size: -
J: TRBJ1-1
DNA: TGTGCCAGTAGTATAGAGTGGGCAGCTTTCTTT
CDR3: CASSIEWAAFF

V: TRBV7-2
D: TRBD2
size: -
J: TRBJ2-3
DNA: TGTGCCAGCAGACTCGGACTAGCGGGAGCAGATACGCAGTATTTT
CDR3: CASRLGLAGADTQYF

V: TRBV9
D: -
size: -
J: TRBJ2-3
DNA: TGTGCCAGCAGCGCCCGACAGGTCCAGGATACGCAGTATTTT
CDR3: CASSARQVQDTQYF

V: TRBV18
D: TRBD1
size: few
J: TRBJ1-1
DNA: TGTGCCAGCTCACCCCCGAAAGGACAGGGGGCGACTGAAGCTTTCTTT
CDR3: CASSPPKGQGATEAFF

V: TRBV3-1/TRBV3-2
D: TRBD1
size: once
J: TRBJ2-7
DNA: TGTGCCAGCAGCCAAGAGGGGACAGGGCTCTACGAGCAGTACTTC
CDR3: CASSQEGTGLYEQYF

V: TRBV28
D: TRBD1
size: -
J: TRBJ2-7
DNA: TGTGCCGTGACAGGGGGCCCCTACGAGCAGTACTTC
CDR3: CAVTGGPYEQYF

V: TRBV28
D: TRBD2
size: -
J: TRBJ2-7
DNA: TGTGCCAGCAGTTTACCTGGACTAGCTGGCTCCTACGAGCAGTACTTC
CDR3: CASSLPGLAGSYEQYF

V: TRBV27
D: -
size: -
J: TRBJ2-2
DNA: TGTGCCAGCACCCGACAGAACACCGGGGAGCTGTTTTTT
CDR3: CASTRQNTGELFF

V: TRBV19
D: -
size: -
J: TRBJ1-3
DNA: TGTGCCTCAAGAGGGTGGTCCTTCTCTGGAAACACCATATATTTT
CDR3: CASRGWSFSGNTIYF

V: TRBV27
D: TRBD2
size: -
J: TRBJ2-5
DNA: TGTGCCAGCAGTCCACCCCGGGGACTAGCGGGACGCGCCACCCAAGAGACCCAGTACTTC
CDR3: CASSPPRGLAGRATQETQYF

V: TRBV6-5
D: -
size: once
J: TRBJ2-7
DNA: TGTGCCAGCGGAGGGCCGGGCTACGAGCAGTACTTC
CDR3: CASGGPGYEQYF

V: TRBV7-8
D: -
size: -
J: TRBJ2-7
DNA: TGTGCCAGCAGCTCACCTCGGGCGGGAATCTCCTACGAGCAGTACTTC
CDR3: CASSSPRAGISYEQYF

V: TRBV18
D: TRBD1
size: -
J: TRBJ2-6
DNA: TGTGCCAGCTCTGGCTCCGGGACAGGGGGCTCTGGGGCCAACGTCCTGACTTTC
CDR3: CASSGSGTGGSGANVLTF

V: TRBV28
D: -
size: -
J: TRBJ2-6
DNA: TGTGCCAGCAGTCCCGCTGGGGCCAACGTCCTGACTTTC
CDR3: CASSPAGANVLTF

V: TRBV19
D: TRBD1
size: -
J: TRBJ2-7
DNA: TGTGCCAGTAGTATCGGGACAGGGGTCTACGAGCAGTACTTC
CDR3: CASSIGTGVYEQYF

V: TRBV6-5
D: TRBD1
size: -
J: TRBJ1-5
DNA: TGTGCCAGCAGAACTCCGGGACAGGGCAATCAGCCCCAGCATTTT
CDR3: CASRTPGQGNQPQHF

V: TRBV4-3
D: -
size: -
J: TRBJ1-2
DNA: TGCGCCAGCAGCCAAGGGACAGTCGGTGGCGGCTACACCTTC
CDR3: CASSQGTVGGGYTF

V: TRBV18
D: TRBD1
size: -
J: TRBJ1-1
DNA: TGTGCCAGCTCATCCGAACAGGGGGGCGCTGAAGCTTTCTTT
CDR3: CASSSEQGGAEAFF

V: TRBV29-1
D: -
size: -
J: TRBJ2-7
DNA: TGCAGCGTCAGGGAAAGATACGAGCAGTACTTC
CDR3: CSVRERYEQYF

V: TRBV11-2
D: TRBD2
size: -
J: TRBJ2-7
DNA: TGTGCCAGCAGCAGGAGCGGGGGGTCCTATTTAGAGCAGTACTTC
CDR3: CASSRSGGSYLEQYF

V: TRBV9
D: -
size: -
J: TRBJ2-1
DNA: TGTGCCAGCAGCGTAGGTCCCACCCCAGGGGGGCCACCTTACAATGAGCAGTTCTTC
CDR3: CASSVGPTPGGPPYNEQFF

V: TRBV5-4
D: -
size: -
J: TRBJ1-2
DNA: TGTGCCAGCAGTTACGGCTATGGCTACACCTTC
CDR3: CASSYGYGYTF

V: TRBV18
D: TRBD1
size: -
J: TRBJ1-1
DNA: TGTGCCAGCTCACTCCAAGAGACAGGGGTGAACACTGAAGCTTTCTTT
CDR3: CASSLQETGVNTEAFF

V: TRBV3-1/TRBV3-2
D: -
size: -
J: TRBJ1-2
DNA: TGTGCCAGCAGCCTTGTCGGCCCACAGCCATATGGCTACACCTTC
CDR3: CASSLVGPQPYGYTF

V: TRBV2
D: -
size: -
J: TRBJ2-7
DNA: TGTGCCAGCAGAATGGGGGCAGCGAGGGAGCAGTACTTC
CDR3: CASRMGAAREQYF

V: TRBV7-2
D: -
size: -
J: TRBJ1-6
DNA: TGTGCCAGCAGCTTAGGACAGGCCAGCAATTCACCCCTCCACTTT
CDR3: CASSLGQASNSPLHF

V: TRBV12-5
D: TRBD1
size: -
J: TRBJ1-5
DNA: TGTGCTAGTGGACCCGGGAACAGGGGTGCTCAGCCCCAGCATTTT
CDR3: CASGPGNRGAQPQHF